Reported below is one T cell receptor beta chain. Its antigen is currently unknown. This record belongs to a study of T cell responses to AZD1222 COVID-19 vaccine. Regarding the study as a whole: Baseline seropositivity occurred in only a handful of AZD1222 recipients.

The CDR3 spans 17 residues. Germline V gene data show CDR1 as SGHTA and CDR2 as FQGNSA. Trimming at V came to 1 base and at J to 0 bases, leaving 7 bases not matched to a gene. Clones were sequenced by immunoSEQ multiplex PCR, and TCRdb holds only the in-frame ones, with some missing. The sample lists about 140,000 clones, around 90% seen once, with approximately 8% in the top ten. The gene calls are TRBV7-2 and TRBJ2-7; 9 bases agree with TRBD1. The sequences come from peripheral blood, collected 28 days after the second dose of the MenACWY control vaccine. This clonotype originated in an adult who received the MenACWY meningococcal vaccine as a control. This chain's CDR3 is CASSLGYRDRASYEQYF. In nucleotides, the CDR3 is TGTGCCAGCAGCTTAGGTTACAGGGACAGGGCCTCCTACGAGCAGTACTTC.